Listed here is a single T cell receptor beta chain. This specimen belongs to a study of control samples from healthy donors and cancer patients. Some clones are missing from TCRdb's copy, which holds only in-frame ones; the method was immunoSEQ multiplex PCR. The sample has over 85,000 clones; 85% to 95% are singletons. CDR3 length equals 15 residues. Germline V gene lookup returns CDR1 SGDLS and CDR2 YYNGEE. Trimming shortened V by 3 bases and J by 5 bases, and 16 bases separated the two germline ends. Material for sequencing was blood. The sequence derives from a woman in her thirties in good health. The chain recombines TRBV9 with TRBJ2-3; either TRBD1 or TRBD2 may fit D (6 bases each). CDR3 amino acids: CASSAGGSGEDTQYF. As DNA, the CDR3 is TGTGCCAGCAGCGCCGGGGGTTCAGGGGAAGATACGCAGTATTTT.